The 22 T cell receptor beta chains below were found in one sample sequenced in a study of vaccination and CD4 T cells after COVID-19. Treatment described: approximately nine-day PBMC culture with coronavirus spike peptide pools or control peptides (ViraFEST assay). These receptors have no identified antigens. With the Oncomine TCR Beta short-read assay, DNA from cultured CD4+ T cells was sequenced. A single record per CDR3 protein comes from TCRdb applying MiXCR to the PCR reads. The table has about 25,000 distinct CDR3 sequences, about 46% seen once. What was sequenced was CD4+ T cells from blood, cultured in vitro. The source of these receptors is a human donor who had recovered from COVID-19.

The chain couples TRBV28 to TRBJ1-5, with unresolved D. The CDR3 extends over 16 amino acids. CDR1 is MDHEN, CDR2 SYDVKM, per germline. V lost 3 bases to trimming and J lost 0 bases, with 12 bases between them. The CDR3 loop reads CASSLVGSYSNQPQHF. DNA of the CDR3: TGTGCCAGCAGTTTGGTGGGGAGTTATAGCAATCAGCCCCAGCATTTT.

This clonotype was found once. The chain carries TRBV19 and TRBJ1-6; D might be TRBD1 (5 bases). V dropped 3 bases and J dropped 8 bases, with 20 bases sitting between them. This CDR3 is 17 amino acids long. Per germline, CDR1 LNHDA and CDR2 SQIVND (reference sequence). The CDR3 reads CASSIFAGLNVDSPLHF. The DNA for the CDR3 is TGTGCCAGTAGTATCTTCGCGGGACTCAATGTCGATTCACCCCTCCACTTT.

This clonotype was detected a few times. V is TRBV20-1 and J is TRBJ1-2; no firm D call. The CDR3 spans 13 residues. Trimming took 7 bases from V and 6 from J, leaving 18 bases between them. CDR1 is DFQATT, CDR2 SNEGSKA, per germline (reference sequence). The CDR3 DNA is TGCAGTGGGAAAACATCGGGGAGGGATGGCTACACCTTC. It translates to CSGKTSGRDGYTF.

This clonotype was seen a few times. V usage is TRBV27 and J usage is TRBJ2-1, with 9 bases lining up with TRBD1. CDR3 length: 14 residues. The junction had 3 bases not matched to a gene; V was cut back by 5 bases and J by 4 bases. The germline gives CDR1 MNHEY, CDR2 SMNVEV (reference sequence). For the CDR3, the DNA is TGTGCCAGCAGTGGGGACAGGGCTTACAATGAGCAGTTCTTC. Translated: CASSGDRAYNEQFF.

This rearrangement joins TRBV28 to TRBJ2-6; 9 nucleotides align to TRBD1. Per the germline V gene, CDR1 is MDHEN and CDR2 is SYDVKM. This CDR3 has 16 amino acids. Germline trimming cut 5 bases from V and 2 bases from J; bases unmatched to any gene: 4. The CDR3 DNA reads TGTGCCAGCAGTCCGTGGGACAGGGCTGGGGCCAACGTCCTGACTTTC. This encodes CASSPWDRAGANVLTF.

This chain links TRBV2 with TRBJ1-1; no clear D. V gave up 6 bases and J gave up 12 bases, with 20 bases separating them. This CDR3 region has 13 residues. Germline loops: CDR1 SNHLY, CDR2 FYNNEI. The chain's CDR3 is CASRATADLSSFF. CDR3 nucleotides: TGTGCCAGCAGGGCTACAGCGGACCTGTCTTCTTTCTTT.

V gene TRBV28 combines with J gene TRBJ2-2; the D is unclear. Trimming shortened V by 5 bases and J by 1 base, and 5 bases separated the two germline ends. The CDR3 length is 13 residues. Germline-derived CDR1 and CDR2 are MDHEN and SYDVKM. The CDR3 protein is CASSPQNTGELFF. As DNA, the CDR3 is TGTGCCAGCAGTCCCCAGAACACCGGGGAGCTGTTTTTT.

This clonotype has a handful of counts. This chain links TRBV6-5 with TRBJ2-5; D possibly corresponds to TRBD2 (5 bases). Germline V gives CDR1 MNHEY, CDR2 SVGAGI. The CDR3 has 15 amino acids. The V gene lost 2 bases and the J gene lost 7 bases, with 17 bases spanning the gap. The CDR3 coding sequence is TGTGCCAGCAGTTACGCCGCGGACTCCCGCGTGACCCAGTACTTC. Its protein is CASSYAADSRVTQYF.

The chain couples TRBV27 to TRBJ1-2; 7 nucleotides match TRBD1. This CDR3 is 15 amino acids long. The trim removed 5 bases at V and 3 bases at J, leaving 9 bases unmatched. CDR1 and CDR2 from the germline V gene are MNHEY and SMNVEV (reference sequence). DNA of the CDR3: TGTGCCAGCAGTCCCGACAGGGCAGGGTACTATGGCTACACCTTC. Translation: CASSPDRAGYYGYTF.

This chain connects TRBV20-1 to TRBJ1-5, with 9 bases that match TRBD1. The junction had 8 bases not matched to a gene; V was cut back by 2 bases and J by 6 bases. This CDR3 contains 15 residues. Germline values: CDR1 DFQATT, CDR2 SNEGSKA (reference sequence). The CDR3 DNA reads TGCAGTGCTAGACCACCCGGGACAGGGAGTCAGCCCCAGCATTTT. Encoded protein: CSARPPGTGSQPQHF.

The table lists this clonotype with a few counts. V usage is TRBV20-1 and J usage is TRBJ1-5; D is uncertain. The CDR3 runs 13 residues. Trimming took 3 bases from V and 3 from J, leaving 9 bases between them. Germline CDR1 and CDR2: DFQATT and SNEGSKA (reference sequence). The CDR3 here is CSARLGVNQPQHF. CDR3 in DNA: TGCAGTGCTAGGCTCGGGGTCAATCAGCCCCAGCATTTT.

The CDR3 nucleotides read TGTGCCTCAGTTCATGTGGGAAACACTGAAGCTTTCTTT. Protein: CASVHVGNTEAFF. The chain employs TRBV19 and TRBJ1-1, with unresolved D. The germline V gene has CDR1 LNHDA and CDR2 SQIVND (reference sequence). The ends were cut back, 11 bases at V and 2 bases at J, with 15 bases in the middle. The CDR3 covers 13 residues.

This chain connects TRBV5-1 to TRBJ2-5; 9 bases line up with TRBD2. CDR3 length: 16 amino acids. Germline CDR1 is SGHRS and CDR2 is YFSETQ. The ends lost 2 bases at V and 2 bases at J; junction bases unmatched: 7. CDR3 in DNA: TGCGCCAGCAGCTTCAGGGCGGGGGGGAGGCAAGAGACCCAGTACTTC. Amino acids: CASSFRAGGRQETQYF.

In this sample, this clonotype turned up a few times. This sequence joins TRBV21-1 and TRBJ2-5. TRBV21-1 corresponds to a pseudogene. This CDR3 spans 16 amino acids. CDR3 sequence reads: CASSKVGKPSRETQYF. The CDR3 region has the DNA TGTGCCAGCAGCAAAGTAGGGAAACCGTCACGGGAGACCCAGTACTTC.

DNA of the CDR3: TGCAGTGCTAGTGGGGGACCTATGAACACTGAAGCTTTCTTT. It yields the protein CSASGGPMNTEAFF. J is TRBJ1-1 and V is TRBV20-1; D perhaps matches TRBD1 (5 bases). The germline gives CDR1 DFQATT, CDR2 SNEGSKA (reference sequence). The ends were cut back, 3 bases at V and 0 bases at J, with 11 bases in the middle. CDR3 length equals 14 residues.

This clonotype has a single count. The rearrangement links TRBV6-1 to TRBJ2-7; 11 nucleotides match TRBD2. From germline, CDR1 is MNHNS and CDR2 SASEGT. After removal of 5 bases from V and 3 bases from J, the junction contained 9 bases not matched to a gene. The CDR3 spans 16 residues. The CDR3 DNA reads TGTGCCAGCAGTAAAAATAGCGGGGGGGCCATCTACGAGCAGTACTTC. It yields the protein CASSKNSGGAIYEQYF.

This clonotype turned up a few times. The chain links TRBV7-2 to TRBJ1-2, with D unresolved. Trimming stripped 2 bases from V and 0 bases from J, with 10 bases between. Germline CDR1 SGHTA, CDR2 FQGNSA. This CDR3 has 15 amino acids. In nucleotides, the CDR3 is TGTGCCAGCAGCTTAAAGTCTGGGACTAACTATGGCTACACCTTC. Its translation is CASSLKSGTNYGYTF.

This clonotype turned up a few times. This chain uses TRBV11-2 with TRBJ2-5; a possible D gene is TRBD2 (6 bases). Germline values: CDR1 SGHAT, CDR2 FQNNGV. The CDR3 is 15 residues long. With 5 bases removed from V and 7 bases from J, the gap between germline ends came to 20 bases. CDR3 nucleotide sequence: TGTGCCAGCAGCCAGACAGTCGGGGGATGGGGGACCCAGTACTTC. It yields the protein CASSQTVGGWGTQYF. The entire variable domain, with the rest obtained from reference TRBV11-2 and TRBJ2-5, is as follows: EAGVAQSPRYKIIEKRQSVAFWCNPISGHATLYWYQQILGQGPKLLIQFQNNGVVDDSQLPKDRFSAERLKGVDSTLKIQPAKLEDSAVYLCASSQTVGGWGTQYFGPGTRLLVL.

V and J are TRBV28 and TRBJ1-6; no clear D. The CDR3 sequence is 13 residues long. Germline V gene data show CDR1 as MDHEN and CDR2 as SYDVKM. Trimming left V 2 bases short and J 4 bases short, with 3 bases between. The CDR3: CASSLVYNSPLHF. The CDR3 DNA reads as TGTGCCAGCAGTTTAGTGTATAATTCACCCCTCCACTTT.

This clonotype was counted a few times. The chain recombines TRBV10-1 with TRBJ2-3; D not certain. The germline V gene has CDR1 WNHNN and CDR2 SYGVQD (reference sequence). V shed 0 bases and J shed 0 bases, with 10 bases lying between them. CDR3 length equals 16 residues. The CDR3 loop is CASSESLGRSTDTQYF. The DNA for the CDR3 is TGCGCCAGCAGTGAGTCCCTGGGCAGGAGCACAGATACGCAGTATTTT.

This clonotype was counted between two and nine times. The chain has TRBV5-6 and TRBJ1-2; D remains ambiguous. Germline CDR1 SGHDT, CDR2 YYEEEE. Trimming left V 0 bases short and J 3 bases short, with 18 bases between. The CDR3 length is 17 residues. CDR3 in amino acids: CASSLETLRMDHYGYTF. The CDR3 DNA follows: TGTGCCAGCAGCTTGGAGACCCTCCGGATGGATCACTATGGCTACACCTTC. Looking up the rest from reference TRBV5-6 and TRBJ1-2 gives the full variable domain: DAGVTQSPTHLIKTRGQQVTLRCSPKSGHDTVSWYQQALGQGPQFIFQYYEEEERQRGNFPDRFSGHQFPNYSSELNVNALLLGDSALYLCASSLETLRMDHYGYTFGSGTRLTVV.

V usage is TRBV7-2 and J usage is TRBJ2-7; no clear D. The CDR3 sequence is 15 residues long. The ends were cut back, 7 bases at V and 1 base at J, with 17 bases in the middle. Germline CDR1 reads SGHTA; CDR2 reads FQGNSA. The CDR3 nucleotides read TGTGCCAGCACTACGTATGGGCAGTCGTCCTACGAGCAGTACTTC. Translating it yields CASTTYGQSSYEQYF.